This is a list of T cell receptor beta chains from one sample in a study of early T cells in non-severe SARS-CoV-2 infection. One entry per CDR3 protein results from TCRdb running MiXCR on the 5' RACE reads. Of 30,000 to 40,000 distinct CDR3 sequences in the sample, approximately 7.2% were seen once. The sequenced sample was whole blood, obtained at baseline. The receptors derive from an adult who was a healthcare worker with PCR-confirmed SARS-CoV-2 infection or an uninfected control (not recorded which). CDR3s include the opening cysteine and the closing phenylalanine or tryptophan. D genes are given only for firm matches. Rows may omit the clone size; those that give it use once, few, many or a size class.

TRBV6-5	many	NA	TRBJ2-3	TGTGCCACCTCTACCCTGCGAGGGTCGGCAGATACGCAGTATTTT	CATSTLRGSADTQYF
TRBV5-6	many	NA	TRBJ2-1	TGTGCCAGCAGTGAAAGTGTTGAGCAGTTCTTC	CASSESVEQFF
TRBV6-1	few	TRBD2	TRBJ2-3	TGTGCCAGCAGTGAAATAGCGGGGGGCGGCACAGATACGCAGTATTTT	CASSEIAGGGTDTQYF
TRBV6-1	many	NA	TRBJ2-7	TGTGCCAGCACCCCAGGGACCCCGGGGGTCTACGAGCAGTACTTC	CASTPGTPGVYEQYF
TRBV20-1	many	TRBD2	TRBJ2-3	TGCAGTCGCATTGGGGGGGTGAGCGGCACAGATACGCAGTATTTT	CSRIGGVSGTDTQYF
TRBV19	few	NA	TRBJ2-7	TGTGCCACCTCGTCGGGGGACCTCAACGAGCAGTACTTC	CATSSGDLNEQYF
TRBV10-3	many	NA	TRBJ2-1	TGTGCCATCAGTGAGAAAGGACTAATCCTTGGTGAGCAGTTCTTC	CAISEKGLILGEQFF
TRBV28	NA	NA	TRBJ1-1	TGTGCCAGCAGTTCCTACCAACTGGGAGGGACTGAAGCTTTCTTT	CASSSYQLGGTEAFF
TRBV6-6	many	TRBD1	TRBJ1-1	TGTGCCAGCAGCCAGGGGGCCCTGACGGAAGCTTTCTTT	CASSQGALTEAFF
TRBV9	few	NA	TRBJ2-1	TGTGCCAGCAGCGTAGTTGGGAGCTCCTACAATGAGCAGTTCTTC	CASSVVGSSYNEQFF
TRBV7-9	NA	NA	TRBJ1-1	TGTGCCAGCAGCTTGGGTGTGGGACACCATTTGAACACTGAAGCTTTCTTT	CASSLGVGHHLNTEAFF
TRBV28	few	TRBD1	TRBJ1-2	TGTGCCAGCAGCCCTGCCCAGGGGGCCTATGGCTACACCTTC	CASSPAQGAYGYTF
TRBV19	few	TRBD2	TRBJ2-1	TGTGCCAGTGGAATTGGGGCGGGGGGCGCCTACAATGAGCAGTTCTTC	CASGIGAGGAYNEQFF
TRBV10-1	few	NA	TRBJ1-1	TGCGCCAGCAGCAACACAGGTAACACTGAAGCTTTCTTT	CASSNTGNTEAFF
TRBV30	few	NA	TRBJ2-7	TGTGCCTGGAGTGCTAGGGGAGAGCAGTACTTC	CAWSARGEQYF
TRBV10-3	many	TRBD1	TRBJ2-2	TGTGCCATCAGTGTACGACAGGGGTGGGCCACCGGGGAGCTGTTTTTT	CAISVRQGWATGELFF
TRBV29-1	few	NA	TRBJ2-7	TGCAGCGTTGTGGACGGGGCGACCCGCTACGAGCAGTACTTC	CSVVDGATRYEQYF
TRBV27	many	TRBD1	TRBJ2-1	TGTGCCAGCAGTACGCCCTGGACAGGGGCCGACAATGAGCAGTTCTTC	CASSTPWTGADNEQFF
TRBV27	medium-sized	NA	TRBJ1-5	TGTGCCAGCAGTTTGTCGGGGCCCATTGATCAGCCCCAGCATTTT	CASSLSGPIDQPQHF
TRBV4-3	NA	TRBD1	TRBJ1-2	TGCGCCAGCAGCCCCAGGACAGGGGGCATCGATGGCTACACCTTC	CASSPRTGGIDGYTF
TRBV20-1	NA	TRBD1	TRBJ2-2	TGCAGTGCTCCAGGACAGGGGGAGGCCGGGGAGCTGTTTTTT	CSAPGQGEAGELFF
TRBV5-4	few	NA	TRBJ2-3	TGTGCCAGCAGCTTGGATCCGGGGGCCAGCACAGATACGCAGTATTTT	CASSLDPGASTDTQYF
TRBV12-3/TRBV12-4	many	NA	TRBJ2-5	TGTGCCAGCAGTTTACGATCAGAGACCCAGTACTTC	CASSLRSETQYF
TRBV30	NA	NA	TRBJ2-1	TGTGCCTGGTTACGAACAGGGTCACCGTACAATGAGCAGTTCTTC	CAWLRTGSPYNEQFF
TRBV3-1	few	TRBD2	TRBJ2-7	TGTGCCAGCAGCCACGGACTAGCGCAGTCCTACGAGCAGTACTTC	CASSHGLAQSYEQYF
TRBV5-5	few	NA	TRBJ2-4	TGTGCCAGCAGCTACCAGAGAGCATTAGCCAAAAACATTCAGTACTTC	CASSYQRALAKNIQYF
TRBV7-2	few	NA	TRBJ2-7	TGTGCCAGCAGCCTAAAACACGGGGTCTACGAGCAGTACTTC	CASSLKHGVYEQYF
TRBV4-1	NA	TRBD1	TRBJ2-7	TGCGCCAGCAGCCAAGCCTTTTCTCCGACAGGGCCAACCTACGAGCAGTACTTC	CASSQAFSPTGPTYEQYF
TRBV30	many	TRBD1	TRBJ1-6	TGTGCCTGGAGAGCAGGGACAGGGTTCTCACCCCTCCACTTT	CAWRAGTGFSPLHF
TRBV18	NA	NA	TRBJ2-3	TGTGCCAGCTCACCCTCCGCGGGGATGGGGACAGATACGCAGTATTTT	CASSPSAGMGTDTQYF
TRBV5-1	many	TRBD1	TRBJ1-6	TGCGCCAGCAGCACAAGGACAGGAAGGGAATCACCCCTCCACTTT	CASSTRTGRESPLHF
TRBV12-3/TRBV12-4	many	NA	TRBJ2-1	TGTGCCAGCACCAAGTACAATGAGCAGTTCTTC	CASTKYNEQFF
TRBV6-5	few	TRBD2	TRBJ2-3	TGTGCCAGCAGTTCCGTAGCGGGGGTTAGGGGCACAGATACGCAGTATTTT	CASSSVAGVRGTDTQYF
TRBV28	few	NA	TRBJ2-2	TGTGCCAGCAAAAGGTCTAGCTCGGGGCACGGGGAGCTGTTTTTT	CASKRSSSGHGELFF
TRBV28	many	TRBD1	TRBJ1-2	TGTGCCAGCAGATCGGGGCAGGGGGTGAATGGCTACACCTTC	CASRSGQGVNGYTF
TRBV4-1	few	TRBD1	TRBJ2-3	TGCGCCAGCAGCCAACCGTCGGACAGGGGGCTGGCAGATACGCAGTATTTT	CASSQPSDRGLADTQYF
TRBV2	NA	NA	TRBJ1-4	TGTGCCAGCAATGAGGACCCGATTTTCGAAAAACTGTTTTTT	CASNEDPIFEKLFF
TRBV6-6	NA	TRBD1	TRBJ2-2	TGTGCCAGCAGTTACCAAAAGCACGACAGGGATCCCTCGAACACCGGGGAGCTGTTTTTT	CASSYQKHDRDPSNTGELFF
TRBV3-1	many	TRBD2	TRBJ2-7	TGTGCCAGCAGCCAAGGGGCTAGCGGGGGGGCCCGCGAGCAGTACTTC	CASSQGASGGAREQYF
TRBV27	few	NA	TRBJ1-6	TGTGCCAGCAGTTTTGGAAAGTATAATTCACCCCTCCACTTT	CASSFGKYNSPLHF